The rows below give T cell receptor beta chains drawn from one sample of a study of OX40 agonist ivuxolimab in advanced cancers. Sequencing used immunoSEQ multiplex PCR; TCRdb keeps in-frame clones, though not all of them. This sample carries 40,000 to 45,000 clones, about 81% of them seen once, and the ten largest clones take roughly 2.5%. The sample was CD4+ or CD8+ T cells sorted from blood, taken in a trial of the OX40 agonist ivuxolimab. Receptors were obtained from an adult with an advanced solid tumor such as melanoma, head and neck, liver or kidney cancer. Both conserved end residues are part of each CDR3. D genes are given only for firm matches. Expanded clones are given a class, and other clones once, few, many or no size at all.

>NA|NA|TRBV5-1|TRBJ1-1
CASSLAGERETEAFF
TGCGCCAGCAGCTTGGCCGGGGAGCGAGAGACTGAAGCTTTCTTT
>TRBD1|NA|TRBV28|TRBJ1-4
CASSLLGSQGDEKLFF
TGTGCCAGCAGTTTACTAGGGTCCCAGGGGGATGAAAAACTGTTTTTT
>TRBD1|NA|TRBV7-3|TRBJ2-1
CASSPRQGPYNEQFF
TGTGCCAGCAGCCCGAGACAGGGCCCCTACAATGAGCAGTTCTTC
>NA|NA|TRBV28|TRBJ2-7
CASEAEAYEQYF
TGTGCCAGCGAGGCGGAAGCCTACGAGCAGTACTTC
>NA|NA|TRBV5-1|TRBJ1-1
CASSLQGMGLNTEAFF
TGCGCCAGCAGCTTGCAGGGAATGGGACTGAACACTGAAGCTTTCTTT
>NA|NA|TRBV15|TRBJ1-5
CATSRGQAGGQPQHF
TGTGCCACCAGCAGAGGACAGGCAGGAGGCCAGCCCCAGCATTTT
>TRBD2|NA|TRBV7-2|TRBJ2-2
CASSYRLATGELFF
TGTGCCAGCAGCTACAGACTAGCCACCGGGGAGCTGTTTTTT
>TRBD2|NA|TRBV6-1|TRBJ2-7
CASSEVSGSHYEQYF
TGTGCCAGCAGTGAAGTTAGCGGGAGTCACTACGAGCAGTACTTC
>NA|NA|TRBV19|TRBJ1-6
CASSITGADSPLHF
TGTGCCAGTAGTATTACGGGAGCAGATTCACCCCTCCACTTT
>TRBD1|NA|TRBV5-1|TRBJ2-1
CASSPDRASPYNEQFF
TGCGCCAGCAGCCCGGACAGGGCCAGCCCCTACAATGAGCAGTTCTTC
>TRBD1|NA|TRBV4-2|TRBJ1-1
CASSEGTVTEAFF
TGTGCCAGCAGCGAAGGGACAGTCACTGAAGCTTTCTTT
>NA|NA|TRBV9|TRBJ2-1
CASSAGSLEGEQFF
TGTGCCAGCAGCGCGGGGTCTTTGGAGGGTGAGCAGTTCTTC
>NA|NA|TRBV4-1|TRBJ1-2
CASSPIDSLGGYTF
TGCGCCAGCAGCCCAATAGACTCTTTGGGAGGCTACACCTTC
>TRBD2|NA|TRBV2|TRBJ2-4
CASRPREARNIQYF
TGTGCCAGCAGGCCTCGGGAGGCCCGAAACATTCAGTACTTC
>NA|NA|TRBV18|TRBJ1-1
CASSQAGMNTEAFF
TGTGCCAGCTCACAGGCAGGCATGAACACTGAAGCTTTCTTT
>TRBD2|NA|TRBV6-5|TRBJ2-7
CASSRGLAQIYEQYF
TGTGCCAGCAGCCGAGGACTAGCGCAGATCTACGAGCAGTACTTC
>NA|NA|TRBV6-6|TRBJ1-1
CASIDPGRSRTEAFF
TGTGCCAGCATCGATCCGGGGCGCTCGCGCACTGAAGCTTTCTTT
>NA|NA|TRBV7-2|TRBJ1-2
CASSLSGGYYGYTF
TGTGCCAGCAGCTTAAGTGGGGGTTACTATGGCTACACCTTC
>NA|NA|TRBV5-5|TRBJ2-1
CASSTGPHYLYNEQFF
TGTGCCAGCAGCACCGGACCCCATTACCTTTACAATGAGCAGTTCTTC
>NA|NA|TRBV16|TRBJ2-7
CASSQWLGQLYEQYF
TGTGCCAGCAGCCAATGGCTCGGGCAGCTCTACGAGCAGTACTTC
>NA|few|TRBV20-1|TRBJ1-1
CSARWVTEAFF
TGCAGTGCTAGATGGGTAACTGAAGCTTTCTTT
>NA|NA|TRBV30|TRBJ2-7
CAWTWGHEQYF
TGTGCCTGGACCTGGGGCCACGAGCAGTACTTC
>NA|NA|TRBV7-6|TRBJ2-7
CASSSYRVHEQYF
TGTGCCAGCAGCTCGTACAGGGTGCACGAGCAGTACTTC
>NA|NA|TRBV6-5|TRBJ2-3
CASRRASTDTQYF
TGTGCCAGTAGACGGGCGTCCACAGATACGCAGTATTTT
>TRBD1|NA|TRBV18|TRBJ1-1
CASSQSGTGGTEAFF
TGTGCCAGCTCACAATCCGGGACAGGGGGCACTGAAGCTTTCTTT
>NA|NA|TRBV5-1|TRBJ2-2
CASSLVSLKEAGELFF
TGCGCCAGCAGCTTGGTATCCCTTAAGGAAGCCGGGGAGCTGTTTTTT
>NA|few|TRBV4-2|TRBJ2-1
CASSQPGSSVFNEQFF
TGTGCCAGCAGCCAACCTGGGAGTAGCGTGTTCAATGAGCAGTTCTTC
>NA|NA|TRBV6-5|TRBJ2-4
CASSPPGQAKNIQYF
TGTGCCAGCAGTCCCCCGGGCCAAGCCAAAAACATTCAGTACTTC
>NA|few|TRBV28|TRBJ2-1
CASSHAGTGGLAEQFF
TGTGCCAGCAGTCATGCCGGGACAGGGGGACTAGCGGAGCAGTTCTTC
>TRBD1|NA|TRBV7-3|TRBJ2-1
CASSIDRGAYNEQFF
TGTGCCAGCAGCATCGACAGGGGGGCCTACAATGAGCAGTTCTTC
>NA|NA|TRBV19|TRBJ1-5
CASTGQVDQPQHF
TGTGCCAGTACTGGGCAGGTCGACCAGCCCCAGCATTTT
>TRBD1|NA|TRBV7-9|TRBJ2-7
CASSSPGQGTYEQYF
TGTGCCAGCAGCTCGCCGGGACAGGGGACCTACGAGCAGTACTTC
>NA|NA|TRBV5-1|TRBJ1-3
CASSSSGSGNTIYF
TGCGCCAGCAGCTCCTCGGGGTCCGGAAACACCATATATTTT
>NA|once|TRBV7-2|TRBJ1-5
CASSLRLNQPQHF
TGTGCCAGCAGCCTTCGCTTAAATCAGCCCCAGCATTTT
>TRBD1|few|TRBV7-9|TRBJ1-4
CASSAGQGANEKLFF
TGTGCCAGCAGCGCCGGACAGGGAGCTAATGAAAAACTGTTTTTT
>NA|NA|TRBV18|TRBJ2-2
CASRITATGELFF
TGTGCCAGCCGTATCACTGCCACCGGGGAGCTGTTTTTT
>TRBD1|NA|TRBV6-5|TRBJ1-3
CASRDRGRGNTIYF
TGTGCCAGCAGGGACAGGGGGCGTGGAAACACCATATATTTT
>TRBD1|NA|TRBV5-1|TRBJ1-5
CASSLGQGDQPQHF
TGCGCCAGCAGCTTGGGACAGGGGGATCAGCCCCAGCATTTT
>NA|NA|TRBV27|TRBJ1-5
CASSKYNQPQHF
TGTGCCAGCAGTAAATACAATCAGCCCCAGCATTTT
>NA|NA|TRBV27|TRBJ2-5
CASSDGRFRETQYF
TGTGCCAGCAGTGACGGTCGGTTCCGGGAGACCCAGTACTTC
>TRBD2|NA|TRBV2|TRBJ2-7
CASSGLAGGLEQYF
TGTGCCAGCAGCGGACTAGCGGGAGGGCTCGAGCAGTACTTC
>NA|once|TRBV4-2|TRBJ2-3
CASSQDPGTGTDTQYF
TGTGCCAGCAGCCAAGATCCGGGAACGGGCACAGATACGCAGTATTTT
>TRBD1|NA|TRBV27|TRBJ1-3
CASSRQGRPGSGNTIYF
TGTGCCAGCAGCCGACAGGGGCGGCCGGGCTCTGGAAACACCATATATTTT
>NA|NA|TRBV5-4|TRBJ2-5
CASSLRQSKETQYF
TGTGCCAGCAGCTTAAGGCAGTCCAAAGAGACCCAGTACTTC
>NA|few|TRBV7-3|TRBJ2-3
CASSPRGASSDTQYF
TGTGCCAGCAGCCCCCGAGGCGCCTCATCCGATACGCAGTATTTT
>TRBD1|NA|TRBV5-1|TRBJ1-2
CASSFGQGPLYGYTF
TGCGCCAGCAGCTTCGGACAGGGCCCCCTCTATGGCTACACCTTC
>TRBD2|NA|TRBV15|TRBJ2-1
CATSRDPSGPVGFF
TGTGCCACCAGCAGAGACCCTAGCGGGCCGGTAGGGTTCTTC
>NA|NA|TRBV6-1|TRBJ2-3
CASTLAGTDTQYF
TGTGCCAGCACCTTAGCGGGCACAGATACGCAGTATTTT